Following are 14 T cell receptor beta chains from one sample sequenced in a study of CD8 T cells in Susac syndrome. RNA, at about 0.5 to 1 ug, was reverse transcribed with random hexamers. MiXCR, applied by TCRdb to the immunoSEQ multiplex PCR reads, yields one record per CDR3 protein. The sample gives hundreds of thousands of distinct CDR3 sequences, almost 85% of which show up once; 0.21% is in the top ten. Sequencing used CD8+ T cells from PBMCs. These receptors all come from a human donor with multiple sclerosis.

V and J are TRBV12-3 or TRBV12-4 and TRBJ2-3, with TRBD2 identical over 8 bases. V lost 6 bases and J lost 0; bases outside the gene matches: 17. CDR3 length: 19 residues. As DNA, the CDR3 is TGTGCCAGCAGGCAACCCCCTGCCGGGAGGGACGATAGCACAGATACGCAGTATTTT. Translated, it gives CASRQPPAGRDDSTDTQYF.

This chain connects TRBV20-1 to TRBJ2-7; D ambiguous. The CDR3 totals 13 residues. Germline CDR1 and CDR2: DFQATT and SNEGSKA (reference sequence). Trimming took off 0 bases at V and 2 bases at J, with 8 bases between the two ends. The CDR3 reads CSARDLGTYEQYF. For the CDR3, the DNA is TGCAGTGCTAGAGATCTAGGGACCTACGAGCAGTACTTC.

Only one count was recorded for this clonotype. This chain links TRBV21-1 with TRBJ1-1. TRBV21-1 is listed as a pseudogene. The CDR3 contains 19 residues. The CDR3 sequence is CASSKTLEEAGRTNTEAFF. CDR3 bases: TGTGCCAGCAGCAAAACATTGGAGGAGGCAGGGCGGACGAACACTGAAGCTTTCTTT.

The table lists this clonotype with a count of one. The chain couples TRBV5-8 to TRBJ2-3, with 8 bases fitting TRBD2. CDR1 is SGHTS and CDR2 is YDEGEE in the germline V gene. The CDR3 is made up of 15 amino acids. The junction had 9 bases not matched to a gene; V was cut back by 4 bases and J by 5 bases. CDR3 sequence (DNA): TGTGCCAGCAGCCTACCTGGACTAGCTGGAGATACGCAGTATTTT. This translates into CASSLPGLAGDTQYF.

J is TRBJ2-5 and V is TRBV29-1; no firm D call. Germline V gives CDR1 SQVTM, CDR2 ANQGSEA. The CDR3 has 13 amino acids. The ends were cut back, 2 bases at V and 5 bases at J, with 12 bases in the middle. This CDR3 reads CSVETPGQETQYF. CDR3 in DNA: TGCAGCGTTGAAACACCCGGGCAGGAGACCCAGTACTTC.

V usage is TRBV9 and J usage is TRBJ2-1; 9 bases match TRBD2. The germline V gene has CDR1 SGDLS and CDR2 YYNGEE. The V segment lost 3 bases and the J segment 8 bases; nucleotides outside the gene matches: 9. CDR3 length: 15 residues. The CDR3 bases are TGTGCCAGCAGCGATAGCGGGGGAGAGTTCTATGAGCAGTTCTTC. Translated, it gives CASSDSGGEFYEQFF.

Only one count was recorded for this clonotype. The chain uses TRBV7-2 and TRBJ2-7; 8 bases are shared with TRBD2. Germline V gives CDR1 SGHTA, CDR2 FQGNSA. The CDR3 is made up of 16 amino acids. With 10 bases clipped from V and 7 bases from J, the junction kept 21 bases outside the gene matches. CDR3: CATPSEPGLVMGEQYF. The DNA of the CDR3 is TGTGCCACCCCCTCGGAACCGGGACTAGTCATGGGGGAGCAGTACTTC.

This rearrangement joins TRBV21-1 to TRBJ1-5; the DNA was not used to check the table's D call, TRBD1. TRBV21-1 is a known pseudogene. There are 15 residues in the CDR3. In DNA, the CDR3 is TGTGCCAGCAGCACGTCGACAGGGGGAAATCAGCCCCAGCATTTT. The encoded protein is CASSTSTGGNQPQHF.

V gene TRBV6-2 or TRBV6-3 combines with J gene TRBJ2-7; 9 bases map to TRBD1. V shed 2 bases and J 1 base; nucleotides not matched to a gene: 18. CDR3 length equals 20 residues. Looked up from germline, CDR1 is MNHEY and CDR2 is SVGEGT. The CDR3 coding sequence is TGTGCCAGCAGTTACCCCGGCGGAGGGACAGGGATAAGGCTGTCCTACGAGCAGTACTTC. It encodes CASSYPGGGTGIRLSYEQYF.

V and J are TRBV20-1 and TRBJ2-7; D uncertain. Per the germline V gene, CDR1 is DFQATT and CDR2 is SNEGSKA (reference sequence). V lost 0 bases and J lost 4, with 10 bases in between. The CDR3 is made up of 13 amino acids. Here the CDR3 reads CSARDLAEYEQYF. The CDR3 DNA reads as TGCAGTGCTAGAGATCTGGCAGAATACGAGCAGTACTTC.

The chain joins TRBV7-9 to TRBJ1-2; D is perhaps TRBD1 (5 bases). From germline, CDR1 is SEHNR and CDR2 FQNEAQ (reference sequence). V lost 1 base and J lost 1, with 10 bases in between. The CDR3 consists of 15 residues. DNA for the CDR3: TGTGCCAGCAGCTTAGGACAGAACCTTAACTATGGCTACACCTTC. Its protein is CASSLGQNLNYGYTF.

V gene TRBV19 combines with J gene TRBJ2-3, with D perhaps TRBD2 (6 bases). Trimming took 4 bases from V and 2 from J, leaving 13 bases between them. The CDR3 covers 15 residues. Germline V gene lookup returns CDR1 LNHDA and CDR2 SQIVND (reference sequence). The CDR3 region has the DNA TGTGCCAGTAGTACCCGGGACTCGCACACAGATACGCAGTATTTT. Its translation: CASSTRDSHTDTQYF.

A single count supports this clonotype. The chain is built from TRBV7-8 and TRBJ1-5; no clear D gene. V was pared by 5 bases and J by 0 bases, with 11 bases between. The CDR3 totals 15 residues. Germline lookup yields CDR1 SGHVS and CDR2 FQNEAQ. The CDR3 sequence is CASSPQVISNQPQHF. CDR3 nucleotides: TGTGCCAGCAGCCCACAAGTAATTAGCAATCAGCCCCAGCATTTT.

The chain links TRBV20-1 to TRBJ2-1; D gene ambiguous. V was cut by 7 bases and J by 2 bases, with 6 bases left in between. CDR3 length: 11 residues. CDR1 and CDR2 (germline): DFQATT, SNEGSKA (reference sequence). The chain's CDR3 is CSGRTYNEQFF. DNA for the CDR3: TGCAGTGGACGGACCTACAATGAGCAGTTCTTC.